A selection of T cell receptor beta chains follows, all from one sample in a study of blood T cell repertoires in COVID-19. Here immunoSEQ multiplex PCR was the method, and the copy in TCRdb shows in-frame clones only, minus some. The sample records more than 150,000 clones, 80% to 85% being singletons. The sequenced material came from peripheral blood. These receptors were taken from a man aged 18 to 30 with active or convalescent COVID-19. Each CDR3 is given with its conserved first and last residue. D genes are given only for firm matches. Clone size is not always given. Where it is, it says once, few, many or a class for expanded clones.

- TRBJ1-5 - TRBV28 CASRAPNQPQHF TGTGCCAGCAGGGCACCGAATCAGCCCCAGCATTTT
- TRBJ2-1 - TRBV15 CATSRDRRFNSADEQFF TGTGCCACCAGCAGAGATCGAAGGTTCAACAGTGCCGATGAGCAGTTCTTC
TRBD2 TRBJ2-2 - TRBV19 CASSGASGAGELFF TGTGCCAGTAGTGGGGCTAGCGGGGCCGGGGAGCTGTTTTTT
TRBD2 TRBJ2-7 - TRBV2 CASTRSRVAGDTYEQYF TGTGCCAGCACTCGATCCCGAGTAGCGGGGGATACCTACGAGCAGTACTTC
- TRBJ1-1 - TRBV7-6 CASSLAPEVNTEAFF TGTGCCAGCAGCTTAGCGCCTGAGGTGAACACTGAAGCTTTCTTT
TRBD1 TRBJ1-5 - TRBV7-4 CASSSGQGIDDQPQHF TGTGCCAGCAGCTCGGGACAGGGGATAGACGATCAGCCCCAGCATTTT
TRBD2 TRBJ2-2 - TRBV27 CASSRLGTGGPGELFF TGTGCCAGCAGTCGGCTCGGGACGGGAGGGCCCGGGGAGCTGTTTTTT
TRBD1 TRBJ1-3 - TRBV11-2 CASRLALNLGQGFNF TGTGCCAGCAGATTGGCGTTGAATCTGGGACAGGGGTTTAATTTT
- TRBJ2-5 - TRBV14 CASSQDPQSAGRTTQYF TGTGCCAGCAGCCAAGATCCCCAATCGGCGGGGCGTACGACCCAGTACTTC
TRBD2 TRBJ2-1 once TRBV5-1 CASSLIAGGPVNEQFF TGCGCCAGCAGCTTAATAGCGGGGGGGCCCGTCAATGAGCAGTTCTTC
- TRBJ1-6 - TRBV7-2 CASSPRPMTEVNGSPLHF TGTGCCAGCAGCCCCAGGCCCATGACAGAGGTCAACGGCTCACCCCTCCACTTT
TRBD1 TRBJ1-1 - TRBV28 CASSTGVREAFF TGTGCCAGCAGCACAGGGGTTAGAGAAGCTTTCTTT
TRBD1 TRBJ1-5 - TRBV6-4 CASSFGERTGSLQPQHF TGTGCCAGCAGTTTTGGGGAAAGGACAGGGTCATTGCAGCCCCAGCATTTT
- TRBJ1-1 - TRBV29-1 CSVVISPNTEAFF TGCAGCGTTGTCATAAGCCCGAACACTGAAGCTTTCTTT
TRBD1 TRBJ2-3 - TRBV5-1 CASSLVQGASTDTQYF TGCGCCAGCAGCTTGGTCCAGGGGGCGAGCACAGATACGCAGTATTTT
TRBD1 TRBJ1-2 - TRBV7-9 CASSLFGQGLNGYTF TGTGCCAGCAGCCTATTTGGACAGGGTCTAAATGGCTACACCTTC
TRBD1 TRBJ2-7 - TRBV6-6 CASSASYRGEPYEQYF TGTGCCAGCAGCGCCTCCTACAGGGGCGAACCCTACGAGCAGTACTTC
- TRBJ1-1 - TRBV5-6 CASSLDSLNTEAFF TGTGCCAGCAGCTTGGACAGTTTGAACACTGAAGCTTTCTTT
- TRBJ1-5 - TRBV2 CASSPTGRGQPQHF TGTGCCAGCAGTCCTACAGGAAGAGGTCAGCCCCAGCATTTT
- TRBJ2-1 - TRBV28 CASSLTGAWDEQFF TGTGCCAGCAGTTTGACAGGAGCGTGGGATGAGCAGTTCTTC
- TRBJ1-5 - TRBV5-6 CASSMGVEPQHF TGTGCCAGCAGCATGGGCGTGGAGCCCCAGCATTTT
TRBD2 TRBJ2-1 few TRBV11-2 CASSLDSGGPGYNEQFF TGTGCCAGCAGCTTAGATAGCGGGGGGCCGGGTTACAATGAGCAGTTCTTC
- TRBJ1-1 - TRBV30 CAWSIMNTEAFF TGTGCCTGGAGTATCATGAACACTGAAGCTTTCTTT
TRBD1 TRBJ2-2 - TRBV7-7 CASSISGTGDNTGELFF TGTGCTAGCAGCATATCCGGGACAGGGGATAACACCGGGGAGCTGTTTTTT
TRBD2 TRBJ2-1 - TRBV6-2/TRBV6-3 CASSYKGGTSGSPGQFF TGTGCCAGCAGTTACAAGGGGGGGACTAGCGGGAGCCCCGGGCAGTTCTTC
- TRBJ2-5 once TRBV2 CASLKETQYF TGTGCCAGCCTTAAAGAGACCCAGTACTTC
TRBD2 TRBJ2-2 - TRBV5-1 CASSLEGLAGGGGELFF TGCGCCAGCAGCTTGGAAGGACTAGCGGGAGGTGGCGGGGAGCTGTTTTTT
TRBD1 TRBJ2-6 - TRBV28 CASSNRGPGGANVLTF TGTGCCAGCAGCAACAGGGGCCCGGGGGGGGCCAACGTCCTGACTTTC
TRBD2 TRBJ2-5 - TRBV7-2 CASSSPQTTSGGSETQYF TGTGCCAGCAGCTCACCCCAGACTACTAGCGGGGGGAGTGAGACCCAGTACTTC
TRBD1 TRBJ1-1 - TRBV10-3 CAISEPDQGVGNTEAFF TGTGCCATCAGTGAGCCGGATCAGGGGGTGGGGAACACTGAAGCTTTCTTT
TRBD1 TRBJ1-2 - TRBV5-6 CASRGKGQGNGYTF TGTGCCAGCAGGGGAAAGGGACAGGGGAACGGCTACACCTTC
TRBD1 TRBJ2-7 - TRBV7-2 CASSEYRGPYEQYF TGTGCCAGCAGCGAGTACAGGGGGCCCTACGAGCAGTACTTC
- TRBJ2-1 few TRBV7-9 CASSPRGPSVTYNEQFF TGTGCCAGCAGCCCCCGAGGGCCTAGCGTCACCTACAATGAGCAGTTCTTC
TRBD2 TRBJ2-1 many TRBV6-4 CASSERAGAFVEQFF TGTGCCAGCAGTGAACGAGCGGGGGCATTCGTTGAGCAGTTCTTC
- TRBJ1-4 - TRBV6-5 CASSYRTQEKLFF TGTGCCAGCAGTTACCGAACACAGGAAAAACTGTTTTTT
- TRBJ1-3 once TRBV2 CASSETYTSSGNTIYF TGTGCCAGCAGTGAAACGTACACAAGCTCTGGAAACACCATATATTTT
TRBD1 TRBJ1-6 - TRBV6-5 CASYPGTGRNSPLHF TGTGCCAGCTATCCCGGGACAGGTCGAAATTCACCCCTCCACTTT
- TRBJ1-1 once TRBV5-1 CASSLDPTNTEAFF TGCGCCAGCAGCTTGGATCCGACAAACACTGAAGCTTTCTTT
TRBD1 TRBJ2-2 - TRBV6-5 CASTGTGGNTGELFF TGTGCCAGCACCGGGACAGGGGGCAACACCGGGGAGCTGTTTTTT
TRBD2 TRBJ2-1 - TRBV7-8 CASSPRASGNYEQFF TGTGCCAGCAGCCCCCGGGCTAGCGGCAACTATGAGCAGTTCTTC
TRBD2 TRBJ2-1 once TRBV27 CARPMTSLSSYNEQFF TGTGCCAGACCTATGACTAGCTTAAGCTCCTACAATGAGCAGTTCTTC
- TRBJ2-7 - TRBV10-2 CASSDPSGDSYEQYF TGCGCCAGCAGCGACCCGTCAGGGGACTCCTACGAGCAGTACTTC